Below are 7 T cell receptor beta chains sequenced from a single sample in a study of T cells in narcolepsy. The data were produced by immunoSEQ multiplex PCR, yet TCRdb's version contains in-frame clones alone and is incomplete. The sample shows over 25,000 clones, roughly 90% of them seen only once. The specimen sequenced was CD45RA- memory CD4+ T cells from PBMCs. The receptor set was obtained from a human donor with narcolepsy.

This rearrangement joins TRBV6-5 to TRBJ2-1; TRBD2 aligns across 8 bases. This CDR3 is 13 amino acids long. Unmatched junction bases numbered 6, after V lost 7 bases and J lost 7 bases. CDR1 is MNHEY, CDR2 SVGAGI, per germline. Written as DNA, the CDR3 is TGTGCCAGCAACAAACTAGCGGATAATGAGCAGTTCTTC. It encodes CASNKLADNEQFF.

V usage is TRBV19 and J usage is TRBJ1-5; 8 bases are a match to TRBD1. The V gene's germline CDR1 is LNHDA and CDR2 SQIVND (reference sequence). The CDR3 has 14 amino acids. Losses at the gene ends were 5 bases for V and 6 bases for J; bases not matched to a gene: 6. The CDR3 coding sequence is TGTGCCAGTAGTTCGACAGGGGCTGGTCAGCCCCAGCATTTT. Its protein is CASSSTGAGQPQHF.

The genes are TRBV7-8 and TRBJ2-7, with 12 positions matching TRBD2. V was clipped by 3 bases and J by 5 bases; unmatched bases: 5. Germline V gene data show CDR1 as SGHVS and CDR2 as FQNEAQ. The CDR3 loop spans 15 amino acids. CDR3 in amino acids: CASSLRTSGNNEQYF. CDR3 bases: TGTGCCAGCAGCTTGAGGACTAGCGGGAACAACGAGCAGTACTTC.

The genes are TRBV2 and TRBJ1-2, with unresolved D. This CDR3 spans 11 amino acids. Trimming left V 8 bases short and J 2 bases short, with 6 bases between. The germline V gene has CDR1 SNHLY and CDR2 FYNNEI. The CDR3 protein is CASGRNYGYTF. The CDR3 DNA reads as TGTGCCAGCGGGCGAAACTATGGCTACACCTTC.

The chain is built from TRBV12-5 and TRBJ2-5; no firm D call. The CDR3 extends over 12 amino acids. Deletions cut 5 bases from V and 7 bases from J, with 11 bases between. Germline loops: CDR1 LGHNT, CDR2 FRNRAP. CDR3 sequence (DNA): TGTGCTAGTGGTCCAAGCTCAGGGACCCAGTACTTC. It codes for CASGPSSGTQYF.

This chain connects TRBV30 to TRBJ2-1; tentative D call: TRBD2 (5 bases). Trimming took off 0 bases at V and 0 bases at J, with 6 bases between the two ends. The germline V gene encodes CDR1 GTSNPN and CDR2 SVGIG (reference sequence). CDR3 length: 14 amino acids. CDR3 sequence (DNA): TGTGCCTGGAGTGTTGGGAGCTCCTACAATGAGCAGTTCTTC. Its translation is CAWSVGSSYNEQFF. Full variable domain (outside the CDR3, taken from reference TRBV30 and TRBJ2-1): SQTIHQWPATLVQPVGSPLSLECTVEGTSNPNLYWYRQAAGRGLQLLFYSVGIGQISSEVPQNLSASRPQDRQFILSSKKLLLSDSGFYLCAWSVGSSYNEQFFGPGTRLTVL.

The V and J genes are TRBV9 and TRBJ1-3; D remains unclear. CDR3 length: 15 amino acids. Germline CDR1 SGDLS, CDR2 YYNGEE. Trimming pared 0 bases from V and 2 bases from J, leaving 9 bases between. This CDR3 reads CASSVEPGTGNTIYF. CDR3 sequence (DNA): TGTGCCAGCAGCGTAGAACCAGGAACTGGAAACACCATATATTTT.